A single sample is the source of the 17 T cell receptor beta chains below, sequenced in a study of OX40 agonist ivuxolimab in advanced cancers. Assay: immunoSEQ multiplex PCR; the TCRdb copy retains only in-frame clones and omits some. The sample includes fewer than 40,000 clones, about 80% of them seen just once. This sample comprised CD4+ or CD8+ T cells sorted from blood, obtained in a trial of the OX40 agonist ivuxolimab. These receptor sequences come from an adult with an advanced solid tumor such as melanoma, head and neck, liver or kidney cancer.

The chain uses TRBV9 and TRBJ1-3; tentative D call: TRBD1 (6 bases). This CDR3 comprises 15 residues. With 4 bases removed from V and 3 bases from J, the gap between germline ends came to 14 bases. CDR1 is SGDLS and CDR2 is YYNGEE in the germline V gene. CDR3 loop: CASSLEQGGGNTIYF. The CDR3 DNA is TGTGCCAGCAGCTTAGAACAGGGAGGTGGAAACACCATATATTTT.

On this clone itself: Because it lacks the conserved phenylalanine or tryptophan at the end, this CDR3 is likely a read error. The DNA is left out, because the CDR3 cannot be placed on it with certainty; the CDR3 is given as TCRdb lists it. The chain couples TRBV6-1 to TRBJ2-7; no DNA check was done on the table's D call, TRBD2. The CDR3 spans 13 residues, counting both ends. Germline V gene sequence: CDR1 MNHNS, CDR2 SASEGT. CDR3 in amino acids: CASSERVPAAPSG.

V is TRBV5-1 and J is TRBJ1-3; D not certain. With 0 bases removed from V and 0 bases from J, the gap between germline ends came to 7 bases. The CDR3 loop spans 15 amino acids. In germline, CDR1 is SGHRS, CDR2 YFSETQ. CDR3 coding DNA: TGCGCCAGCAGCTTGGAAGGGAACTCTGGAAACACCATATATTTT. Translating it yields CASSLEGNSGNTIYF.

This sequence joins TRBV9 and TRBJ2-1, with 7 positions matching TRBD2. Germline CDR1 and CDR2: SGDLS and YYNGEE. The CDR3 contains 13 residues. V lost 7 bases, J lost 7 bases, and 8 bases stayed unmatched. In nucleotides, the CDR3 is TGTGCCAGCGGTAAGCTAGCGGTTAATGAGCAGTTCTTC. As protein: CASGKLAVNEQFF. The variable domain in full, with the rest retrieved from reference TRBV9 and TRBJ2-1, is DSGVTQTPKHLITATGQRVTLRCSPRSGDLSVYWYQQSLDQGLQFLIQYYNGEERAKGNILERFSAQQFPDLHSELNLSSLELGDSALYFCASGKLAVNEQFFGPGTRLTVL.

The chain recombines TRBV5-6 with TRBJ2-1, with D hard to call. The CDR3 length is 12 residues. The V end lost 0 bases, the J end lost 2 bases, and 0 bases lay between the germline ends. Looked up from germline, CDR1 is SGHDT and CDR2 is YYEEEE. The CDR3 DNA reads as TGTGCCAGCAGCTTGGCCTACAATGAGCAGTTCTTC. This sequence encodes CASSLAYNEQFF.

V gene TRBV6-5 combines with J gene TRBJ2-1, with D perhaps TRBD1 or TRBD2 (5 bases each). Germline CDR1 reads MNHEY; CDR2 reads SVGAGI. Trimming took 10 bases from V and 4 from J, leaving 17 bases between them. The CDR3 consists of 14 residues. CDR3 loop: CATRRDGIYNEQFF. The CDR3 nucleotides read TGTGCCACCCGCCGGGACGGCATATACAATGAGCAGTTCTTC.

V gene TRBV16 combines with J gene TRBJ2-4; TRBD2 matches at 7 bases. This CDR3 is built from 15 residues. The V and J ends lost 3 bases and 3 bases, in that order; junction bases with no gene match: 5. CDR1 and CDR2 from the germline V gene are KGHSY and FQNENV. Written as DNA, the CDR3 is TGTGCCAGCAGCCACGAAAGGGAGGGCAAAAACATTCAGTACTTC. Translating gives CASSHEREGKNIQYF.

In nucleotides, the CDR3 is TGTGCCAGCAGCCCAGGGGGCTCGACCAATCAGCCCCAGCATTTT. Its translation: CASSPGGSTNQPQHF. The chain is built from TRBV7-8 and TRBJ1-5; 8 positions agree with TRBD1. Germline V gene sequence: CDR1 SGHVS, CDR2 FQNEAQ. J was trimmed by 3 bases and V by 5 bases; bases with no gene match: 6. The length of the CDR3 is 15 residues.

The CDR3 DNA sequence: TGTGCCAGCAGCTTAGGGGGACTAGCGCACCAAGAGACCCAGTACTTC. It translates to CASSLGGLAHQETQYF. This rearrangement joins TRBV7-9 to TRBJ2-5, with 10 bases fitting TRBD2. CDR1 is SEHNR and CDR2 is FQNEAQ in the germline V gene (reference sequence). V lost 1 base to trimming and J lost 0 bases; unmatched junction nucleotides: 2. The CDR3 covers 16 residues.

The rearrangement uses TRBV7-9 and TRBJ1-1; TRBD1 matches at 9 bases. The length of the CDR3 is 14 residues. The V gene end was trimmed by 1 base and the J gene end by 6 bases; junction bases not matched to a gene: 3. The germline V gene has CDR1 SEHNR and CDR2 FQNEAQ (reference sequence). The chain's CDR3 is CASSLGTGGSEAFF. In nucleotides, the CDR3 is TGTGCCAGCAGCTTAGGAACAGGGGGCTCTGAAGCTTTCTTT.

This clone was counted only a few times. The junction departs from the called germline gene at one end, perhaps through a read error. The J gene is TRBJ1-2, the V gene TRBV6-5; D perhaps matches TRBD1 (5 bases). Germline assignment: CDR1 MNHEY and CDR2 SVGAGI. The length of the CDR3 is 12 residues. As DNA, the CDR3 is TGTGCCTGCAGAGGGGAGAACTATGGCTACACCTTC. It yields the protein CACRGENYGYTF.

This clone was seen more than once but under ten times. The CDR3 sequence is CASRGGHIERSPLHF. The CDR3 DNA reads TGCGCCAGCAGGGGGGGGCACATCGAGCGTTCACCCCTCCACTTT. The V call is TRBV10-2, the J call TRBJ1-6; TRBD1 is a possible D gene (6 bases). This CDR3 contains 15 residues. Deletions cut 6 bases from V and 9 bases from J, with 18 bases between. The germline gives CDR1 WSHSY, CDR2 SAAADI.

The genes are TRBV7-9 and TRBJ1-2; unclear D gene. With 6 bases removed from V and 7 bases from J, the gap between germline ends came to 15 bases. This CDR3 region has 13 residues. Germline CDR1 is SEHNR and CDR2 is FQNEAQ (reference sequence). CDR3 amino acids: CASRRLGGGGYTF. Here the CDR3 DNA reads TGTGCCAGCAGACGGCTGGGAGGTGGTGGCTACACCTTC.

The chain uses TRBV2 and TRBJ2-5; 10 positions agree with TRBD2. Per the germline V gene, CDR1 is SNHLY and CDR2 is FYNNEI. The CDR3 loop spans 16 amino acids. The junction had 11 bases not matched to a gene; V was cut back by 8 bases and J by 2 bases. Written as DNA, the CDR3 is TGTGCCAGCGAGCGCCACTCAGCGGGGGGGCAAGAGACCCAGTACTTC. Its protein product is CASERHSAGGQETQYF. The variable domain in full, with the rest retrieved from reference TRBV2 and TRBJ2-5, is EPEVTQTPSHQVTQMGQEVILRCVPISNHLYFYWYRQILGQKVEFLVSFYNNEISEKSEIFDDQFSVERPDGSNFTLKIRSTKLEDSAMYFCASERHSAGGQETQYFGPGTRLLVL.

This chain uses TRBV18 with TRBJ1-2; no firm D call. CDR3 size: 13 residues. The germline V gene has CDR1 KGHSH and CDR2 LQKENI. V gave up 2 bases and J gave up 8 bases, with 12 bases separating them. The CDR3 sequence: CASSPAHTGGYTF. CDR3 DNA: TGTGCCAGCTCACCAGCCCACACTGGAGGCTACACCTTC.

The chain uses TRBV28 and TRBJ2-7; D is uncertain. Germline CDR1 reads MDHEN; CDR2 reads SYDVKM. The CDR3 is 17 residues long. V lost 5 bases and J 4 bases, leaving 24 bases between the germline ends. The CDR3 here is CASSTRAVPQMRYEQYF. CDR3 sequence (DNA): TGTGCCAGCAGTACAAGGGCGGTGCCCCAGATGAGGTACGAGCAGTACTTC.

The rearrangement links TRBV11-3 to TRBJ1-1, with D possibly matching TRBD1 (5 bases). This CDR3 spans 14 amino acids. Germline-derived CDR1 and CDR2 are SGHNT and YENEEA. V lost 1 base and J 4 bases, leaving 10 bases between the germline ends. This CDR3 is CASSLVGDGTEAFF. The CDR3 nucleotides are TGTGCCAGCAGCTTAGTGGGGGACGGCACTGAAGCTTTCTTT.